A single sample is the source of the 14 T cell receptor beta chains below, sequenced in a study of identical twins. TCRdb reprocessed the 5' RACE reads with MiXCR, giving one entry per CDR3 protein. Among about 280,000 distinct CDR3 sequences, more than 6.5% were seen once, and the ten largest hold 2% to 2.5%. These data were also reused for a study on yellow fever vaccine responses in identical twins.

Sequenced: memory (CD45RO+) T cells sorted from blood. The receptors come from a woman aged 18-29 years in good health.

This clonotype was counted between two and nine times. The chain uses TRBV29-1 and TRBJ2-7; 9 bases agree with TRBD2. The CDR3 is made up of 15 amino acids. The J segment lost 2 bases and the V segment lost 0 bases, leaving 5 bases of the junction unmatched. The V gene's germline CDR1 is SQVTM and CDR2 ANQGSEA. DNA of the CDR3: TGCAGCGTTGAAGAGGTAGCGGGAGATACCTACGAGCAGTACTTC. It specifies CSVEEVAGDTYEQYF.

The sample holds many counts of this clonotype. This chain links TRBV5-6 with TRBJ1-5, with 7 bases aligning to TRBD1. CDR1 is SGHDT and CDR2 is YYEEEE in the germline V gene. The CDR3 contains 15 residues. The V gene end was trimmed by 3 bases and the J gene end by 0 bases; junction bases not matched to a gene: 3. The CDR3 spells CASSSTGPSNQPQHF. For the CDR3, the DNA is TGTGCCAGCAGCTCGACAGGGCCTAGCAATCAGCCCCAGCATTTT.

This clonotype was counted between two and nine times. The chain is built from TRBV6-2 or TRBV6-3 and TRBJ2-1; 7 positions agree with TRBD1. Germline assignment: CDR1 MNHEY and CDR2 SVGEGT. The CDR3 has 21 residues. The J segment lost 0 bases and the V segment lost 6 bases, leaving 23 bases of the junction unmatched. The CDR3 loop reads CASSPRDRQGVRLSSYNEQFF. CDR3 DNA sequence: TGTGCCAGCAGCCCCCGCGATCGACAGGGTGTGAGGCTAAGCTCCTACAATGAGCAGTTCTTC.

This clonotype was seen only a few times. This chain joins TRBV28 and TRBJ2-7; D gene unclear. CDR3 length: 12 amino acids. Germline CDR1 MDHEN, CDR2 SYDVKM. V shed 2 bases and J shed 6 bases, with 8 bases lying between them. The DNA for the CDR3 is TGTGCCAGCAGTTTACCCCACGGCGAGCAGTACGTC. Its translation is CASSLPHGEQYV.

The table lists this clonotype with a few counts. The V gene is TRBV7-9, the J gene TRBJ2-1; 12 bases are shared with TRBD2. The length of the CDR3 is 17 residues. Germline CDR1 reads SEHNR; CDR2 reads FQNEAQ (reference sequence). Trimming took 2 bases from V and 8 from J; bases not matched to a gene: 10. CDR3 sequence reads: CASSLRTGTSGRHEQFF. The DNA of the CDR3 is TGTGCCAGCAGCTTACGAACGGGAACTAGCGGGAGGCATGAGCAGTTCTTC. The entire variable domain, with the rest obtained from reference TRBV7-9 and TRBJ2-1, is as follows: DTGVSQNPRHKITKRGQNVTFRCDPISEHNRLYWYRQTLGQGPEFLTYFQNEAQLEKSRLLSDRFSAERPKGSFSTLEIQRTEQGDSAMYLCASSLRTGTSGRHEQFFGPGTRLTVL.

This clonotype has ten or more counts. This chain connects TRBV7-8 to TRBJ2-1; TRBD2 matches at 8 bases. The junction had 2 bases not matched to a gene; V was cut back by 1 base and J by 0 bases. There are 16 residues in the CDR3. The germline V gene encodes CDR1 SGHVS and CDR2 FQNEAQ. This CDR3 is CASSLDSGSSYNEQFF. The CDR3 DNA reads TGTGCCAGCAGCTTAGACAGCGGGAGCTCCTACAATGAGCAGTTCTTC. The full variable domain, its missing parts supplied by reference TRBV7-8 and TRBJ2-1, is GAGVSQSPRYKVAKRGQDVALRCDPISGHVSLFWYQQALGQGPEFLTYFQNEAQLDKSGLPSDRFFAERPEGSVSTLKIQRTQQEDSAVYLCASSLDSGSSYNEQFFGPGTRLTVL.

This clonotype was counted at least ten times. As DNA, the CDR3 is TGTGCCATCAGGCCGGGACAGGGTTTCATCGGGGAGCTGTTTTTT. The encoded protein is CAIRPGQGFIGELFF. This rearrangement joins TRBV10-3 to TRBJ2-2; TRBD1 agrees at 9 bases. The V and J ends lost 6 bases and 7 bases, in that order; junction bases with no gene match: 9. The length of the CDR3 is 15 residues. Germline values: CDR1 ENHRY, CDR2 SYGVKD.

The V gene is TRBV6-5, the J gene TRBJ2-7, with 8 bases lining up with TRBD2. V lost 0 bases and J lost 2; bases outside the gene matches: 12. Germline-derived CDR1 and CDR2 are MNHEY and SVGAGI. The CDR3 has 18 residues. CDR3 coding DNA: TGTGCCAGCAGTTACTCGAAAACTAGCGGATACCTCCCCTACGAGCAGTACTTC. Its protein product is CASSYSKTSGYLPYEQYF.

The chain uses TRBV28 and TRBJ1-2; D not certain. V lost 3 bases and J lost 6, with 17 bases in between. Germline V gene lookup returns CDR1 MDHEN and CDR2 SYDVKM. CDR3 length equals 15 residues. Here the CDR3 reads CASSFPQLAVHGYTF. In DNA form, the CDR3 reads TGTGCCAGCAGTTTCCCCCAGTTGGCAGTCCATGGCTACACCTTC.

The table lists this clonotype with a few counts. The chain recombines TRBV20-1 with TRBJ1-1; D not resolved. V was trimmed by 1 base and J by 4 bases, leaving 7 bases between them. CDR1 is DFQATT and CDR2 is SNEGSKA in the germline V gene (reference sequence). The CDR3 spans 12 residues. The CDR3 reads CSARVAGTEAFF. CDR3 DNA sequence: TGCAGTGCTAGAGTGGCGGGCACTGAAGCTTTCTTT.

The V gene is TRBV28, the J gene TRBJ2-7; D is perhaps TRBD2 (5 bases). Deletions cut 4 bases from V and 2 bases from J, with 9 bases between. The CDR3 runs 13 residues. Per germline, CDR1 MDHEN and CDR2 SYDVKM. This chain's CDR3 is CASSSEGTYEQYV. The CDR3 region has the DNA TGTGCCAGCAGTTCAGAGGGAACCTACGAGCAGTACGTC.

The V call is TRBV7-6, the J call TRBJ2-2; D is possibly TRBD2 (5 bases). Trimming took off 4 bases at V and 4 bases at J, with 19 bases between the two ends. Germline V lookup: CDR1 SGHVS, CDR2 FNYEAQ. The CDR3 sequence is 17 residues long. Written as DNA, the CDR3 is TGTGCCAGCAGCTCTCTTTTAGAGGGAGCTCGCACCGGGGAGCTGTTTTTT. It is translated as CASSSLLEGARTGELFF.

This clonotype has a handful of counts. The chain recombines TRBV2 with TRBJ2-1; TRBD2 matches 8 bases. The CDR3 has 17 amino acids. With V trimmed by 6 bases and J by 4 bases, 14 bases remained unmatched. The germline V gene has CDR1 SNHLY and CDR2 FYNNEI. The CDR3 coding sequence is TGTGCCAGCAGCTCTGACCCGGCGGGGGGCCTTTACAATGAGCAGTTCTTC. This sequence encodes CASSSDPAGGLYNEQFF.

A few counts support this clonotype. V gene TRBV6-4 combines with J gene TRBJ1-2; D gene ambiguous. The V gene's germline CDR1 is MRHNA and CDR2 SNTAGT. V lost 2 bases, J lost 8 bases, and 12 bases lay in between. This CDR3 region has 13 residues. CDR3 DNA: TGTGCCAGCAGTGACGTACCCGGAGGGGGCTACACCTTC. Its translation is CASSDVPGGGYTF.